The clone carrying this T cell receptor beta chain showed up many times. Its antigen is undetermined. The length of the CDR3 is 14 residues. The germline V gene has CDR1 SGHTA and CDR2 FQGTGA. Trimming left V 2 bases short and J 8 bases short, with 15 bases between. This entry is derived from a study of T cell responses to AZD1222 COVID-19 vaccine. Study outcomes and limitations: The breadth and depth of Spike-specific TCRs increased once two AZD1222 doses had been given.

Sequencing used immunoSEQ multiplex PCR; TCRdb keeps in-frame clones, though not all of them. The sample consists of around 140,000 clones, roughly 85% of them appearing once. The sequence was collected from an adult who received the MenACWY meningococcal vaccine as a control. The sequenced sample was peripheral blood, obtained 28 days after the second dose of the MenACWY control vaccine. The chain couples TRBV7-3 to TRBJ1-2, with TRBD1 as a possible D gene (6 bases). In DNA form, the CDR3 reads TGTGCCAGCAGCTTACACAGGGACGGCTCCGGCTACACCTTC. This codes for CASSLHRDGSGYTF. Combining the CDR3 with reference TRBV7-3 and TRBJ1-2 gives the whole variable domain GAGVSQTPSNKVTEKGKYVELRCDPISGHTALYWYRQSLGQGPEFLIYFQGTGAADDSGLPNDRFFAVRPEGSVSTLKIQRTERGDSAVYLCASSLHRDGSGYTFGSGTRLTVV.